The clone carrying this T cell receptor (beta chain) was seen only a few times. This specimen belongs to a study of blood T cell repertoires in COVID-19. Overall study context: Specimens from acute and convalescent COVID-19 originated in the United States, Italy and Spain. Sources were T cells, B-cell-depleted T cells, or PBMCs; the material itself was cDNA or gDNA.

V dropped 0 bases and J dropped 0 bases, with 6 bases sitting between them. The CDR3 covers 15 residues. Per the germline V gene, CDR1 is LGHNA and CDR2 is YSLEER. Per the study methods: For nucleated cells, counts were estimated from reference gene primer amplification. The method was immunoSEQ multiplex PCR; TCRdb's version includes in-frame clones alone and lacks a portion of them. V and J calls and clone size are those listed in that table; D and trimming were worked out from the DNA. The sample lists more than 15,000 clones, 75% to 90% seen once, with less than 20% in the top ten. This sequence joins TRBV4-3 and TRBJ1-5; D ambiguous. What was sequenced was peripheral blood. The clonotype was recovered from a man aged 50 to 59 with active COVID-19. The CDR3 reads CASSQDINSNQPQHF. The CDR3 region has the DNA TGCGCCAGCAGCCAAGATATAAATAGCAATCAGCCCCAGCATTTT.